The 3 T cell receptor beta chains below come from one sample, sequenced in a study of blood T cell repertoires in COVID-19. Data came from immunoSEQ multiplex PCR; TCRdb stores just in-frame clones and leaves some out. Of around 110,000 clones detected, around nine tenths appear once; the ten largest clones hold 1.8%. Sequencing was carried out using peripheral blood. These receptors were obtained from a human donor with active COVID-19. The donor label of this sample is uncertain.

The chain combines TRBV30 with TRBJ1-1; 7 bases match TRBD1. The junction had 7 bases not matched to a gene; V was cut back by 3 bases and J by 3 bases. CDR1 is GTSNPN and CDR2 is SVGIG in the germline V gene (reference sequence). The CDR3 spans 14 residues. In DNA, the CDR3 is TGTGCCTGGAGGCGACAGGGAATGGACACTGAAGCTTTCTTT. Residues: CAWRRQGMDTEAFF.

The DNA for the CDR3 is TGTGCCAGCTCACCGTTAGGAGCGGTAGAGCAGTTCTTC. Amino acids: CASSPLGAVEQFF. The rearrangement joins TRBV18 to TRBJ2-1; D perhaps matches TRBD2 (5 bases). The CDR3 runs 13 residues. Trimming left V 3 bases short and J 10 bases short, with 13 bases between. Germline V lookup: CDR1 KGHSH, CDR2 LQKENI.

The V gene is TRBV6-6, the J gene TRBJ1-6; 10 nucleotides agree with TRBD1. After removal of 2 bases from V and 11 bases from J, the junction contained 3 bases not matched to a gene. The CDR3 length is 14 residues. CDR1 is MNHNY, CDR2 SVGAGI, per germline (reference sequence). CDR3 protein: CASSYGQGDTPLHF. The CDR3 bases are TGTGCCAGCAGTTACGGACAGGGGGACACACCCCTCCACTTT.